This entry describes one TCR beta chain. Ten or more counts support this clonotype. Its binding antigen is unknown. No quality values exist for individual bases; no much larger clone is one base distant. The study was a case-control design nested within a healthcare worker cohort in London, UK, with weekly nasopharyngeal swab PCR tests and blood sampling. Between 23 and 31 March 2020, the week of the UK lockdown, healthcare workers were enrolled and then followed up weekly for as long as 16 weeks. Library construction relied on 5' RACE. The sequencer listed for this sample is NextSeq 500. Unique molecular identifiers were attached to individual cDNA molecules in the TCR library protocol so that sequencing error and PCR bias could be corrected. Both TCR alpha and beta chains were sequenced, and tight co-correlation was observed between alpha and beta sequence abundances in each sample. Per the authors' processing: Decombinator V4 was used to perform V gene, J gene and CDR3 annotation of TCR sequences. TCRs were defined as expanded if a significant change between any two time points was detected under a Poisson model with p below 0.0001. Abundances of TCRs were expressed as counts per million after normalisation to the total number of TCRs sequenced in each sample. TRAV1-2 paired with TRAJ12, TRAJ20 or TRAJ33 defined MAIT TCRs, while TRAV10 paired with TRAJ18 defined iNKT TCRs. A search of VDJdb, accessed on 1 November 2021, was run for TCRs annotated to CMV, EBV and SARS-CoV-2, with TCRs annotated for multiple antigens excluded. The public reads were run again by TCRdb, first through fastp at Q25 and then through MiXCR, and only productive beta chains were kept. Every entry covers one CDR3 protein and lists the most common genes and DNA from its rows. None of the V and J calls come from the authors' own analysis; TCRdb made them. The sample data list about 67,000 distinct CDR3 sequences, and around 10% of these were observed just once. The ten largest clones add up to 3% to 4% of the sample.

The data originate from a study of early T cells in non-severe SARS-CoV-2 infection (dated by TCRdb to 2020 to 2022). Regarding the study in general: TCR sequencing used bulk RNA from unsorted whole blood, so alpha and beta chains could not be paired.

Overall results and qualifications from the work: VDJdb matching was skewed toward anti-spike CD8 responses and likely underestimated virus-specific expansions, missing private and CD4 specificities.

Taken from the germline V gene (reference sequence), the CDR1 and CDR2 loops are DFQATT and SNEGSKA. The CDR3, from cysteine to phenylalanine, totals 15 residues. Only CDR3 DNA remains: 45 bases, in frame from the first base. Ends trimmed: V by 5 bases, J by 5 bases; bases unmatched to a gene: 12. The receptor's source is an adult who was a healthcare worker with PCR-confirmed SARS-CoV-2 infection or an uninfected control (not recorded which). The rearrangement joined TRBV20-1 to TRBJ1-5; TRBD1 fits 7 bases in the junction. The sample was whole blood. For the CDR3, the sequence is CSAGSGTAIYQPQHF. Read as DNA, the sequence is TGCAGTGCTGGCTCCGGGACAGCCATATATCAGCCCCAGCATTTT.